This paragraph covers one T cell receptor beta chain sequence. Its target is unknown. The sample comes from a study of cytomegalovirus exposure and HLA in healthy donors. Regarding the study as a whole: Reported performance of the classifier showed diagnosis of cytomegalovirus status with high specificity and sensitivity. Per a prior analysis, the majority of TCR beta V segments were productive roughly 90% or roughly 30% of the time. Sequencing had likely introduced a cluster of highly shared sequence variants as an artifact.

The trim removed 9 bases at V and 1 base at J, leaving 9 bases unmatched. The CDR3 is made up of 14 amino acids. Germline CDR1 is SGHNT and CDR2 is YYREEE (reference sequence). Vbeta (60) and Jbeta (13) primers were used in the PCR. Using immunoSEQ multiplex PCR, the repertoire was profiled, and TCRdb retains in-frame clones only, with some absent. Of about 94,000 clones in the sample, around 66% were seen once. The material sequenced was PBMCs. The source is a young man in good health and CMV-seronegative. The genes are TRBV5-4 and TRBJ1-1; TRBD1 agrees at 7 bases. CDR3 bases: TGTGCCATTAGGGTACAGGGGCCGAACACTGAAGCTTTCTTT. As protein: CAIRVQGPNTEAFF.